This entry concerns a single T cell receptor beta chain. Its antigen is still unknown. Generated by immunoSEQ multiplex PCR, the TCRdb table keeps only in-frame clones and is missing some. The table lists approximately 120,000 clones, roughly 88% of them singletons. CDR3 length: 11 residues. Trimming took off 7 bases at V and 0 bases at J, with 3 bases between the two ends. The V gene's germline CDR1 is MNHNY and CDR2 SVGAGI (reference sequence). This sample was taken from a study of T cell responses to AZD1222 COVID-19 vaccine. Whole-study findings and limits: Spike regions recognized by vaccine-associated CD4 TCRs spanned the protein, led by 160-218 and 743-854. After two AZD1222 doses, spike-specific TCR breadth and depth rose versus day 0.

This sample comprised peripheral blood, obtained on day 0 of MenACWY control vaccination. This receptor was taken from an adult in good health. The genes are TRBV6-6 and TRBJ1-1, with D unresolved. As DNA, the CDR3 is TGTGCCAGCATATTGAACACTGAAGCTTTCTTT. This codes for CASILNTEAFF.